The next 24 T cell receptor beta chains were all read from a single sample in a study of shared clonotypes between healthy human individuals. The assay was immunoSEQ multiplex PCR, and TCRdb's table has in-frame clones only and misses some. This sample has under 1,900,000 clones, with approximately 98.5% found just once. Sequenced sample: naive CD4+ T cells sorted from blood. Subset given: CD45RA+ positively selected. The source is a man aged 30 to 39 in good health.

The chain employs TRBV7-8 and TRBJ1-4, with TRBD1 as a possible D gene (5 bases). The V end was cut by 5 bases, the J end by 2 bases, with 30 bases between. Germline V gives CDR1 SGHVS, CDR2 FQNEAQ. The CDR3 runs 21 residues. The CDR3 region is CASSTPMGPRTGLSTNEKLFF. For the CDR3, the DNA is TGTGCCAGCAGCACCCCTATGGGGCCGAGAACGGGTTTATCTACTAATGAAAAACTGTTTTTT.

The chain carries TRBV9 and TRBJ2-7, with a weak D call TRBD1 (6 bases). The CDR3 loop spans 15 amino acids. From germline, CDR1 is SGDLS and CDR2 YYNGEE. Between the trimmed V and J ends, which lost 4 bases and 3 bases, there was a span of 17 bases. The CDR3 sequence is CASSPRPGHLYEQYF. In nucleotides, the CDR3 is TGTGCCAGCAGCCCTCGACCGGGACACCTCTACGAGCAGTACTTC.

The genes are TRBV6-5 and TRBJ2-7, with 7 bases matching TRBD1. CDR3 size: 15 residues. CDR1 MNHEY and CDR2 SVGAGI come from the germline V gene. The junction had 4 bases not matched to a gene; V was cut back by 0 bases and J by 2 bases. The CDR3: CASSYSIGTAYEQYF. The CDR3 DNA reads TGTGCCAGCAGTTACTCGATAGGGACAGCCTACGAGCAGTACTTC.

As regards this clone: Other DNA sequences in this sample translate to the same CDR3. CDR3 DNA: TGTGCCAGCTCACCGGGGATCTCCTACGAGCAGTACTTC. Encoded protein: CASSPGISYEQYF. This chain links TRBV18 with TRBJ2-7, with D unresolved. V lost 3 bases and J lost 0, with 6 bases in between. The CDR3 extends over 13 amino acids. Looked up from germline, CDR1 is KGHSH and CDR2 is LQKENI.

CDR3 sequence: CASGRSEGNTEAFF. The CDR3 bases are TGCGCCAGCGGCCGTTCCGAGGGAAACACTGAAGCTTTCTTT. The rearrangement links TRBV5-1 to TRBJ1-1, with D hard to call. The CDR3 extends over 14 amino acids. V lost 7 bases, J lost 2 bases, and 15 bases lay in between. The V gene's germline CDR1 is SGHRS and CDR2 YFSETQ.

The chain joins TRBV27 to TRBJ1-5; a weak D match, TRBD1 (5 bases). The germline CDR1 and CDR2 sequences are MNHEY and SMNVEV (reference sequence). CDR3 size: 15 residues. Trimming took 8 bases from V and 5 from J, leaving 19 bases between them. Here the CDR3 DNA reads TGTGCCAGCGTCCCTGGGAGGGGAGGTCATCAGCCCCAGCATTTT. Translated: CASVPGRGGHQPQHF.

CDR3 sequence reads: CASSLGGKGVVNEQFF. CDR3 DNA: TGTGCCAGCAGCTTAGGTGGTAAGGGAGTTGTCAATGAGCAGTTCTTC. The chain has TRBV7-9 and TRBJ2-1; D might be TRBD2 (5 bases). The CDR3 has 16 amino acids. V lost 1 base and J lost 6, with 16 bases in between. Germline V lookup: CDR1 SEHNR, CDR2 FQNEAQ (reference sequence).

CDR3 in DNA: TGCAGCGTTGGATACAGGGGTCAATCTGGAAACACCATATATTTT. This sequence encodes CSVGYRGQSGNTIYF. This chain joins TRBV29-1 and TRBJ1-3, with 7 positions matching TRBD1. The CDR3 sequence is 15 residues long. The V gene end was trimmed by 4 bases and the J gene end by 1 base; junction bases not matched to a gene: 7. In germline, CDR1 is SQVTM, CDR2 ANQGSEA.

The DNA of the CDR3 is TGTGCCAGCAGCTCTTTAGGTGTCGGGCCCTCTCGGTACGAGCAGTACTTC. It is translated as CASSSLGVGPSRYEQYF. The chain is built from TRBV5-5 and TRBJ2-7; no clear D. CDR1 and CDR2 from the germline V gene are SGHKS and YYEKEE (reference sequence). V was shortened by 3 bases and J by 4 bases, with 23 bases between the two germline ends. The CDR3 is 17 residues long.

This chain links TRBV5-1 with TRBJ2-3; D uncertain. Germline-derived CDR1 and CDR2 are SGHRS and YFSETQ. The CDR3 totals 13 residues. Trimming stripped 4 bases from V and 4 bases from J, with 10 bases between. In DNA form, the CDR3 reads TGCGCCAGCAGCCTACCCTTGGCAGATACGCAGTATTTT. Translation gives CASSLPLADTQYF.

This rearrangement joins TRBV28 to TRBJ2-4, with D possibly TRBD1 on 5 matching bases. Germline V gene sequence: CDR1 MDHEN, CDR2 SYDVKM. Trimming cost V 6 bases and J 0 bases, with 15 bases left between them. The CDR3 contains 16 residues. CDR3 loop: CASRGMYRGAKNIQYF. In DNA form, the CDR3 reads TGTGCCAGCAGGGGGATGTATAGGGGAGCCAAAAACATTCAGTACTTC.

The count of this clone is one. The chain recombines TRBV4-1 with TRBJ1-3; D is perhaps TRBD1 (6 bases). This CDR3 comprises 16 residues. The V gene lost 3 bases and the J gene lost 0 bases, with 12 bases spanning the gap. The germline V gene encodes CDR1 MGHRA and CDR2 YSYEKL. CDR3 DNA sequence: TGCGCCAGCAGCCAGGGGGACACTCACTCTGGAAACACCATATATTTT. Translating gives CASSQGDTHSGNTIYF.

The chain uses TRBV2 and TRBJ1-1; 9 positions agree with TRBD1. This CDR3 region has 11 residues. Germline lookup yields CDR1 SNHLY and CDR2 FYNNEI. The J segment lost 8 bases and the V segment lost 6 bases, leaving 1 base of the junction unmatched. The DNA for the CDR3 is TGTGCCAGCAGGGGACAGGGAGAAGCTTTCTTT. Its translation: CASRGQGEAFF.

This chain joins TRBV5-1 and TRBJ2-7, with 9 bases that match TRBD2. Germline-derived CDR1 and CDR2 are SGHRS and YFSETQ. V shed 0 bases, J shed 2 bases, and the junction held 12 bases outside the gene matches. This CDR3 is 18 amino acids long. The CDR3 DNA follows: TGCGCCAGCAGCTTGGCAAGTAGCGGGAGTTCTAAGGCCTACGAGCAGTACTTC. It specifies CASSLASSGSSKAYEQYF.

Note on this clone: Other DNA sequences in the same sample also yield this CDR3. The V gene is TRBV18, the J gene TRBJ2-3; D is undetermined. The germline gives CDR1 KGHSH, CDR2 LQKENI. V was trimmed by 3 bases and J by 1 base, leaving 5 bases between them. The CDR3 totals 13 residues. CDR3 region: CASSPVGTDTQYF. DNA of the CDR3: TGTGCCAGCTCACCCGTTGGCACAGATACGCAGTATTTT.

The chain employs TRBV9 and TRBJ2-1; TRBD2 agrees at 10 bases. With 4 bases clipped from V and 7 bases from J, the junction kept 11 bases outside the gene matches. The germline V gene encodes CDR1 SGDLS and CDR2 YYNGEE. The CDR3 is 16 residues long. CDR3 protein: CASSPTRGLASNEQFF. The CDR3 nucleotides are TGTGCCAGCAGCCCTACCAGGGGACTAGCGTCGAATGAGCAGTTCTTC.

V and J are TRBV6-5 and TRBJ2-1, with 7 bases identical to TRBD1. Germline V gene sequence: CDR1 MNHEY, CDR2 SVGAGI. With V trimmed by 2 bases and J by 6 bases, 7 bases remained unmatched. This CDR3 region has 15 residues. The CDR3 region has the DNA TGTGCCAGCAGTTACGCCGGGACAGTAATCAATGAGCAGTTCTTC. It specifies CASSYAGTVINEQFF.

The chain has TRBV6-5 and TRBJ2-7; TRBD2 aligns across 9 bases. Looked up from germline, CDR1 is MNHEY and CDR2 is SVGAGI. Trimming at V came to 0 bases and at J to 2 bases, leaving 5 bases not matched to a gene. CDR3 length equals 16 residues. The CDR3 sequence: CASSYSLLAGTYEQYF. CDR3 coding DNA: TGTGCCAGCAGTTACTCGCTTCTAGCGGGAACCTACGAGCAGTACTTC.

This rearrangement joins TRBV11-2 to TRBJ2-1; tentatively, D is TRBD2 (5 bases). Germline V gene sequence: CDR1 SGHAT, CDR2 FQNNGV. This CDR3 is 15 amino acids long. Trimming pared 5 bases from V and 10 bases from J, leaving 21 bases between. CDR3 coding DNA: TGTGCCAGCAGCCCCTCAGTAGTCGCCGGAGGAGAGCAGTTCTTC. It yields the protein CASSPSVVAGGEQFF.

The gene calls are TRBV20-1 and TRBJ2-7, with TRBD1 as a possible D gene (6 bases). Trimming removed 8 bases from V and 5 bases from J, with 13 bases in between. This CDR3 has 11 residues. The germline V gene has CDR1 DFQATT and CDR2 SNEGSKA (reference sequence). CDR3 sequence: CSTNRADEQYF. The CDR3 DNA sequence: TGCAGTACAAACAGGGCCGACGAGCAGTACTTC.

CDR3 sequence: CASSPAGEGEQFF. CDR3 sequence (DNA): TGTGCCAGCAGCCCGGCCGGGGAGGGCGAGCAGTTCTTC. This chain joins TRBV28 and TRBJ2-1, with TRBD2 identical over 7 bases. The CDR3 loop spans 13 amino acids. V dropped 6 bases and J dropped 10; count of bases not matched to a gene: 9. The germline gives CDR1 MDHEN, CDR2 SYDVKM. The complete variable domain, with remaining parts taken from reference TRBV28 and TRBJ2-1, reads DVKVTQSSRYLVKRTGEKVFLECVQDMDHENMFWYRQDPGLGLRLIYFSYDVKMKEKGDIPEGYSVSREKKERFSLILESASTNQTSMYLCASSPAGEGEQFFGPGTRLTVL.

The chain links TRBV11-3 to TRBJ2-3, with TRBD2 matching 8 bases. The germline gives CDR1 SGHNT, CDR2 YENEEA. V trimming: 5 bases; J trimming: 6 bases; junction bases outside the gene matches: 7. The CDR3 consists of 14 residues. In DNA, the CDR3 is TGTGCCAGCAGCCGCCGGGGGGGAGGGGATACGCAGTATTTT. Amino acids: CASSRRGGGDTQYF. Looking up the rest from reference TRBV11-3 and TRBJ2-3 gives the full variable domain: EAGVVQSPRYKIIEKKQPVAFWCNPISGHNTLYWYLQNLGQGPELLIRYENEEAVDDSQLPKDRFSAERLKGVDSTLKIQPAELGDSAVYLCASSRRGGGDTQYFGPGTRLTVL.

V gene TRBV2 combines with J gene TRBJ2-7, with D tentatively TRBD2 (7 bases). The length of the CDR3 is 11 residues. Germline V gives CDR1 SNHLY, CDR2 FYNNEI. The V and J ends lost 6 bases and 6 bases respectively, with 9 bases between them. The CDR3 protein is CASRRGPEQYF. CDR3 bases: TGTGCCAGCAGGCGGGGGCCCGAGCAGTACTTC.

The CDR3 loop reads CASSSAPIYEQFF. The CDR3 DNA reads as TGTGCCAGCAGCTCAGCCCCGATTTATGAGCAGTTCTTC. This chain connects TRBV7-2 to TRBJ2-1; D is ambiguous. V was clipped by 4 bases and J by 8 bases, with 12 bases between them. Germline values: CDR1 SGHTA, CDR2 FQGNSA. This CDR3 comprises 13 residues. The variable domain in full, with the rest retrieved from reference TRBV7-2 and TRBJ2-1, is GAGVSQSPSNKVTEKGKDVELRCDPISGHTALYWYRQSLGQGLEFLIYFQGNSAPDKSGLPSDRFSAERTGGSVSTLTIQRTQQEDSAVYLCASSSAPIYEQFFGPGTRLTVL.